This T cell receptor beta chain was recorded in a study of T cell responses to AZD1222 COVID-19 vaccine. Study as a whole: Both about-4-week and about-12-week second-dose recipients were combined. General observations from the study: Only after the peak T cell response were repertoires sampled. Close to half of spike-specific TCRs reportedly recognize unmutated variant regions.

Clones were read by immunoSEQ multiplex PCR, and TCRdb kept only the in-frame ones, dropping some. The table has 90,000 to 120,000 clones, about 93% seen once; the top ten hold around 5%. There are 14 residues in the CDR3. Germline CDR1 GTSNPN, CDR2 SVGIG (reference sequence). Deletions cut 4 bases from V and 5 bases from J, with 17 bases between. As to this clone: Its antigen is not known.

The rearrangement links TRBV30 to TRBJ2-5, with no clear D. This TCR was sampled from an adult in good health. The specimen comprised peripheral blood, sampled on day 0 of AZD1222 vaccination. CDR3 DNA sequence: TGTGCCTGGACCCCGGCAGGTTTTAGGGAGACCCAGTACTTC. It translates to CAWTPAGFRETQYF.